This TCR beta chain was sequenced for a study of read filtering for tumor transcriptome and immune sequencing. Remarks on this clonotype: Its matching antigen is unknown. A much larger clone differs by one base, so this may be a read error.

The library was built from around 400 ng RNA with molecular barcoded adaptors for alpha/delta and beta/gamma chains. TCRdb passed the reads through MiXCR, listing each CDR3 protein once. Among about 86,000 distinct CDR3 sequences, 9% to 15% were seen once, and the ten largest hold under 15%. Sampling of bone marrow took place during active disease in every patient. Whole-study results and caveats: IR-seq and RNA-seq agreed better without single-read clonotypes.

The receptor was derived from a donor older than 35 with multiple myeloma. The material sequenced was a population of CD138-negative cells sorted from bone marrow.

CDR3: CASSLRVRGGEQYF. CDR3 DNA sequence: TGTGCCAGCAGTTTACGGGTGAGGGGAGGCGAGCAGTACTTC. This chain uses TRBV27 with TRBJ2-7; a weak D match, TRBD2 (6 bases). The CDR3 runs to 14 residues. V lost 2 bases and J 6 bases, leaving 14 bases between the germline ends. Germline loops: CDR1 MNHEY, CDR2 SMNVEV (reference sequence).